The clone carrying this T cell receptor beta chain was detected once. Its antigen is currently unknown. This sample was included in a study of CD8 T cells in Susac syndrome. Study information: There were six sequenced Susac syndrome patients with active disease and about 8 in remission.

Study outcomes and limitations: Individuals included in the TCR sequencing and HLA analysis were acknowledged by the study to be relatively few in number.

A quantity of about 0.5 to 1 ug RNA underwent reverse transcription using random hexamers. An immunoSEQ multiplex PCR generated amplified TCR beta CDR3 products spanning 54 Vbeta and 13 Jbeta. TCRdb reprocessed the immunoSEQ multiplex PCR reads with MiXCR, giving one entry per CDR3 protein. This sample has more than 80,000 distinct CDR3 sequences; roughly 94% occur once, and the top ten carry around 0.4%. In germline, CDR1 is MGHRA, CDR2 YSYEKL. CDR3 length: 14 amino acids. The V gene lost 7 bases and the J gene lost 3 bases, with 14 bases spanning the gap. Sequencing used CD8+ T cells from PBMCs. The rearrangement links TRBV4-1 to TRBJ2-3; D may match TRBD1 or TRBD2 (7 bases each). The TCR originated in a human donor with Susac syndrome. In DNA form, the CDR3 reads TGCGCCAGCACCCAGGGGGGGCCAACAGATACGCAGTATTTT. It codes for CASTQGGPTDTQYF.